This T cell receptor (beta chain) was recorded in a study of blood T cell repertoires in COVID-19. On the study more broadly: Both acute and convalescent COVID-19 samples were obtained from the United States, Italy and Spain. T cells, B-cell-depleted T cells, or PBMCs provided the cDNA or gDNA that served as material.

Per the original methods: Researchers report that nucleated cell counts were estimated from reference gene primer amplification. Here immunoSEQ multiplex PCR was the method, and the copy in TCRdb shows in-frame clones only, minus some. V, J and clone size reflect that table, while D and trimming were determined from the DNA. The repertoire has about 170,000 clones, around four fifths of them found once; the top ten carry 7.5% to 10%. The CDR3 covers 13 residues. V gave up 5 bases and J gave up 7 bases; unmatched junction bases: 7. Germline loops: CDR1 SGHAT, CDR2 FQDESV (reference sequence). It was during active infection that Seattle patients were enrolled and then longitudinally followed.

The clonotype was recovered from a woman older than 75 with COVID-19, enrolled during active disease. The specimen sequenced was peripheral blood. The chain couples TRBV11-1 to TRBJ1-2, with 7 nucleotides matching TRBD1. Here the CDR3 DNA reads TGTGCCAGCAGCCCGGGACAGTGGGCTGGCTACACCTTC. It yields the protein CASSPGQWAGYTF.